This T cell receptor beta chain was recovered during a study of beta chain features in type 1 diabetes. Study background: Healthy donors, compared against patients, showed similar age, gender and cell yields. Study conclusions and caveats: In every one of the four CD4+ subsets, TCRB CDR3s were moderately but significantly shorter in Type 1 diabetes patients.

Germline lookup yields CDR1 SGDLS and CDR2 YYNGEE. J gave up 5 bases and V 4 bases, and 13 bases lay outside the gene matches. The CDR3 totals 18 residues. The authors sorted CD4+ naive, central memory, regulatory and stem cell-like memory cells via CD45RO/CCR7/CD25/CD127/CD95/CD27. Reverse transcription of all isolated RNA meant that expressed TCRB transcripts were sequenced. TCRdb's table, derived via immunoSEQ multiplex PCR, lists solely in-frame clones and lacks some. The table has 40,000 or so clones, 66% seen once. On this clone itself: No antigen is known for it.

Input material: Tregs from blood. The chain has TRBV9 and TRBJ2-1; 12 nucleotides match TRBD2. The clonotype comes from a woman between 18 and 29 years old with type 1 diabetes. The CDR3 sequence: CASSSGLAGRTGDNEQFF. The DNA for the CDR3 is TGTGCCAGCAGCTCCGGACTAGCGGGAAGAACCGGAGACAATGAGCAGTTCTTC. The full variable domain, with the rest looked up from reference TRBV9 and TRBJ2-1, is DSGVTQTPKHLITATGQRVTLRCSPRSGDLSVYWYQQSLDQGLQFLIQYYNGEERAKGNILERFSAQQFPDLHSELNLSSLELGDSALYFCASSSGLAGRTGDNEQFFGPGTRLTVL.